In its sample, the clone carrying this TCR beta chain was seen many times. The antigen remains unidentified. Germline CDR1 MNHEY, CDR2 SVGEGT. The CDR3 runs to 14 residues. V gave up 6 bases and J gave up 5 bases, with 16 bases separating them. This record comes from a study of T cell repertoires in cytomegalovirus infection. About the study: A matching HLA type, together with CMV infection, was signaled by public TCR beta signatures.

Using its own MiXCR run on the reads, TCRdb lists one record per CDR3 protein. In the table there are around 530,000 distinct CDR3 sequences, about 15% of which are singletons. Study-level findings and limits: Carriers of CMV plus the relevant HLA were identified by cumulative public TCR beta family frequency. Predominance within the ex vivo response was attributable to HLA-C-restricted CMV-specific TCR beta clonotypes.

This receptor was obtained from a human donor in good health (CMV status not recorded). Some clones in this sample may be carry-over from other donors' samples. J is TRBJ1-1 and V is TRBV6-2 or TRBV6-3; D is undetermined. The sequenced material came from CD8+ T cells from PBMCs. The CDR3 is CASSTGPGRTEAFF. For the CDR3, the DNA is TGTGCCAGCAGCACGGGCCCCGGTCGGACTGAAGCTTTCTTT.